This T cell receptor beta chain was recovered during a study of T cell responses to AZD1222 COVID-19 vaccine. Whole-study context: Second-dose intervals near 4 or 12 weeks were combined.

Overall study findings and caveats: Baseline seropositivity occurred in only a handful of AZD1222 recipients.

The assay was immunoSEQ multiplex PCR, and TCRdb's table has in-frame clones only and misses some. This table holds under 150,000 clones, just over 90% found once. The V segment lost 7 bases and the J segment 8 bases; nucleotides outside the gene matches: 11. Germline CDR1 reads LNHDA; CDR2 reads SQIVND (reference sequence). This CDR3 has 13 amino acids. About this clone itself: The antigen is unknown.

V usage is TRBV19 and J usage is TRBJ2-7; 7 nucleotides align to TRBD2. Sequencing used peripheral blood, obtained on day 0 of AZD1222 vaccination. This sequence was found in an adult in good health. CDR3 in amino acids: CASIQPGGGKQYF. The CDR3 DNA follows: TGTGCCAGTATCCAGCCGGGAGGAGGGAAGCAGTACTTC.